This entry features one TCR beta chain sequence. Its antigen is as yet unknown. These data come from a study of early T cells in non-severe SARS-CoV-2 infection. Turning to the study itself: Bulk RNA taken from unsorted whole blood was sequenced, leaving chains unpaired. Notes on the study in general: Sequences matched to VDJdb favored anti-spike CD8 responses, while private and CD4 specificities were missed.

J gave up 3 bases and V 2 bases, and 8 bases lay outside the gene matches. Germline CDR1 reads SGDLS; CDR2 reads YYNGEE. The CDR3 is 15 amino acids. Unique molecular identifier tags were affixed to discrete cDNA molecules. MiXCR, applied by TCRdb to the 5' RACE reads, yields one record per CDR3 protein. The sample contains about 77,000 distinct CDR3 sequences, around 12% of which appear only once. The chain carries TRBV9 and TRBJ2-7; 7 bases line up with TRBD2. The input for sequencing was whole blood, taken at baseline. The sequence came from an adult who was a healthcare worker with PCR-confirmed SARS-CoV-2 infection or an uninfected control (not recorded which). The donor label of this sample is uncertain. The CDR3 sequence: CASSVGTTYYYEQYF. In nucleotides, the CDR3 is TGTGCCAGCAGCGTTGGGACTACCTATTACTACGAGCAGTACTTC.